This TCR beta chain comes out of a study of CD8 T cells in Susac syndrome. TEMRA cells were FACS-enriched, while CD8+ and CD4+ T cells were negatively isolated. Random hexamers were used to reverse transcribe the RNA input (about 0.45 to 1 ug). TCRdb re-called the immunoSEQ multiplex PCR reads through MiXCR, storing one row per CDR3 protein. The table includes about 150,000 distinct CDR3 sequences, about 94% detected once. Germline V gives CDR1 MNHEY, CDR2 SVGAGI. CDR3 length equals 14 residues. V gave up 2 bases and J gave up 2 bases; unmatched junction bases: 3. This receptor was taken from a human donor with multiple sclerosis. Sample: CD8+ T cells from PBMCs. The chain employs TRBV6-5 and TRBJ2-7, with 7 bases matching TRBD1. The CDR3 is CASSYGDRAYEQYF. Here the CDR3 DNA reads TGTGCCAGCAGTTACGGCGACAGGGCCTACGAGCAGTACTTC.